This is a list of T cell receptor beta chains from one sample in a study of blood T cell repertoires in COVID-19. Assay used: immunoSEQ multiplex PCR; TCRdb lists only in-frame clones, some missing. The sample holds 62,000 or so clones, 88% seen once. The sample was peripheral blood. The receptors originated from a human donor in a cohort sampled during active COVID-19. Each CDR3 is given with its conserved first and last residue. The D gene is left open where the match is weak. Clone size is shown for a subset of rows, as once, few, many or a class of expanded clone.

d_call	clone_size	v_call	j_call	cdr3_aa	cdr3_nt
TRBD1	-	TRBV28	TRBJ1-2	CASSSRDRENYGYTF	TGTGCCAGCAGCTCCCGGGACAGGGAAAACTATGGCTACACCTTC
TRBD2	once	TRBV30	TRBJ2-1	CAWSSGRGPYEQFF	TGTGCCTGGAGTAGCGGGAGGGGCCCTTATGAGCAGTTCTTC
-	once	TRBV3-1/TRBV3-2	TRBJ1-2	CASRQGNYGYTF	TGTGCCAGCAGACAGGGTAACTATGGCTACACCTTC
-	few	TRBV25-1	TRBJ1-5	CASSTGSQPQHF	TGTGCCAGCTCAACAGGGAGTCAGCCCCAGCATTTT
-	-	TRBV4-3	TRBJ1-2	CASSQQRQSLGYTF	TGCGCCAGCAGCCAGCAGCGACAGTCTCTTGGCTACACCTTC
-	-	TRBV15	TRBJ1-4	CATRTDFNNEKLFF	TGTGCCACCCGGACAGACTTCAATAATGAAAAACTGTTTTTT
TRBD1	-	TRBV5-6	TRBJ2-1	CASSLEDRGGREQFF	TGTGCCAGCAGCTTGGAGGACAGGGGGGGACGTGAGCAGTTCTTC
TRBD1	-	TRBV5-1	TRBJ1-2	CASSLVPGQGFNYGYTF	TGCGCCAGCAGCTTGGTCCCGGGACAGGGCTTCAACTATGGCTACACCTTC
TRBD1	-	TRBV2	TRBJ2-7	CATTGTGGDEQYF	TGTGCCACTACCGGGACAGGCGGTGACGAGCAGTACTTC
TRBD1	once	TRBV7-9	TRBJ1-4	CASSSGTGRRKLFF	TGTGCCAGCAGCTCCGGGACAGGGAGGCGAAAACTGTTTTTT
-	-	TRBV4-2	TRBJ1-2	CASSQAQLKGGYTF	TGTGCCAGCAGCCAAGCCCAACTGAAGGGGGGCTACACCTTC
-	once	TRBV19	TRBJ1-5	CASSLRPAAGYQPQHF	TGTGCCAGTAGCTTACGACCTGCCGCGGGGTACCAGCCCCAGCATTTT
-	-	TRBV7-8	TRBJ2-2	CASSLGGFGGELFF	TGTGCCAGCAGCTTAGGAGGGTTCGGCGGGGAGCTGTTTTTT
-	-	TRBV28	TRBJ1-6	CASRPQGNSPLHF	TGTGCCAGCAGACCTCAGGGTAATTCACCCCTCCACTTT
-	-	TRBV11-2	TRBJ2-2	CASSYSNTGELFF	TGTGCCAGCAGTTACTCTAACACCGGGGAGCTGTTTTTT
-	once	TRBV28	TRBJ2-4	CASMPNGAKNIQYF	TGTGCCAGCATGCCTAATGGAGCCAAAAACATTCAGTACTTC
TRBD1	-	TRBV4-3	TRBJ1-2	CASSSRQGDGYTF	TGCGCCAGCAGCTCCCGACAGGGAGACGGCTACACCTTC
TRBD2	-	TRBV2	TRBJ2-1	CASNKAGGPNNEQFF	TGTGCCAGCAATAAAGCGGGAGGCCCCAACAATGAGCAGTTCTTC
TRBD2	-	TRBV28	TRBJ2-3	CASSSTSGRAADTQYF	TGTGCCAGCAGCTCTACTAGCGGGAGGGCCGCGGATACGCAGTATTTT
TRBD2	-	TRBV5-1	TRBJ2-3	CASSLVAGASGRYTQYF	TGCGCCAGCAGCTTAGTGGCTGGTGCTAGCGGGAGATATACGCAGTATTTT
-	-	TRBV2	TRBJ2-7	CASSVQGLYEQYF	TGTGCCAGCAGTGTACAGGGCCTGTACGAGCAGTACTTC
-	-	TRBV4-3	TRBJ2-7	CASSQEVGYEQYF	TGCGCCAGCAGCCAAGAAGTCGGCTACGAGCAGTACTTC
-	-	TRBV5-1	TRBJ2-7	CASSLASGVTYEQYF	TGCGCCAGCAGCTTGGCTTCAGGGGTGACCTACGAGCAGTACTTC
TRBD2	-	TRBV2	TRBJ2-3	CASSLGLAGGTDTQYF	TGTGCCAGCAGCCTGGGACTAGCGGGGGGCACAGATACGCAGTATTTT
-	-	TRBV18	TRBJ2-7	CASSPRRGSYEQYF	TGTGCCAGCTCACCACGGCGAGGGTCCTACGAGCAGTACTTC
-	-	TRBV5-1	TRBJ1-5	CASSLGSYSNQPQHF	TGCGCCAGCAGCTTGGGTTCCTATAGCAATCAGCCCCAGCATTTT
TRBD1	few	TRBV5-6	TRBJ1-1	CASSSTGTGRNTEAFF	TGTGCCAGCAGCTCCACCGGGACAGGGAGGAACACTGAAGCTTTCTTT
TRBD2	-	TRBV3-1/TRBV3-2	TRBJ2-3	CASSQVVRLAGDNTQYF	TGTGCCAGCAGCCAAGTGGTACGACTAGCGGGAGATAATACGCAGTATTTT
TRBD2	-	TRBV18	TRBJ2-5	CASSLTTSGGETQYF	TGTGCCAGCTCCCTGACGACTAGCGGAGGGGAGACCCAGTACTTC
-	-	TRBV18	TRBJ1-1	CASSPDRGRATEAFF	TGTGCCAGCTCACCAGACCGGGGAAGGGCCACTGAAGCTTTCTTT
-	-	TRBV10-3	TRBJ2-3	CAISDRGARTDTQYF	TGTGCCATCAGTGATCGGGGGGCTCGCACAGATACGCAGTATTTT
-	-	TRBV24-1	TRBJ2-1	CATSDGSFGGEQFF	TGTGCCACCAGTGATGGTTCCTTCGGGGGTGAGCAGTTCTTC